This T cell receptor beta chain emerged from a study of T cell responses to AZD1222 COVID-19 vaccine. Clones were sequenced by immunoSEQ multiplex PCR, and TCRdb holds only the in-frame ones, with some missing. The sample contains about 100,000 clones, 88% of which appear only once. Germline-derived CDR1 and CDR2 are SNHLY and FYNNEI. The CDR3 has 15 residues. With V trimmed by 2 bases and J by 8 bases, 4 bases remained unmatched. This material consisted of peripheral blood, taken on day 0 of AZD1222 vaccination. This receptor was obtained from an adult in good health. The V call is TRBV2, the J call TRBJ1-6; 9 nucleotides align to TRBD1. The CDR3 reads CASSEIQGAHSPLHF. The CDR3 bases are TGTGCCAGCAGTGAAATACAGGGGGCGCATTCACCCCTCCACTTT.